Presented here are 9 T cell receptor beta chains from one specimen sequenced in a study of Ad26.COV2.S vaccination and SARS-CoV-2 variants. Stated treatment: roughly 18 received Ad26.COV2.S at low or high dose, single or two shots; five or six received placebo; per-sample allocation not given. Repertoires come from day 63 after the first vaccine or placebo injection. Using immunoSEQ multiplex PCR, the repertoire was profiled, and TCRdb retains in-frame clones only, with some absent. The data show more than 400,000 clones, around 92% seen once. This material consisted of peripheral blood, taken in a trial of Ad26.COV2.S vaccine versus placebo. Source of these receptors: a person aged 18-60 years who received the Ad26.COV2.S COVID-19 vaccine or a placebo.

This sequence joins TRBV29-1 and TRBJ1-2; unclear D gene. The CDR3 has 13 residues. The germline V gene encodes CDR1 SQVTM and CDR2 ANQGSEA. V was clipped by 3 bases and J by 1 base, with 9 bases between them. CDR3: CSVDLVGNYGYTF. For the CDR3, the DNA is TGCAGCGTTGATTTAGTGGGTAACTATGGCTACACCTTC.

The chain combines TRBV4-3 with TRBJ1-4; tentatively, D is TRBD1 (5 bases). This CDR3 contains 16 residues. Per germline, CDR1 LGHNA and CDR2 YSLEER. V gave up 0 bases and J gave up 10 bases, with 18 bases separating them. The CDR3 here is CASSQEPPAQGVKLFF. CDR3 in DNA: TGCGCCAGCAGCCAAGAACCCCCCGCTCAGGGAGTAAAACTGTTTTTT.

The chain recombines TRBV5-6 with TRBJ1-2; perhaps TRBD1 as D (6 bases). The CDR3 is made up of 18 amino acids. Trimming cost V 6 bases and J 4 bases, with 28 bases left between them. Germline V gene data show CDR1 as SGHDT and CDR2 as YYEEEE. CDR3 sequence reads: CASTIAVGSGGAIYGYTF. The CDR3 DNA reads as TGTGCCAGCACCATCGCTGTTGGATCGGGGGGCGCGATCTATGGCTACACCTTC.

The chain links TRBV7-2 to TRBJ1-1; D perhaps matches TRBD1 (5 bases). CDR3 length: 13 amino acids. The V gene's germline CDR1 is SGHTA and CDR2 FQGNSA. V shed 4 bases and J shed 5 bases, with 11 bases lying between them. Here the CDR3 reads CASSSQGGTEAFF. CDR3 bases: TGTGCCAGCAGCTCTCAGGGAGGTACTGAAGCTTTCTTT.

V usage is TRBV7-9 and J usage is TRBJ1-2, with 8 bases that match TRBD1. The CDR3 spans 13 residues. With V trimmed by 6 bases and J by 7 bases, 7 bases remained unmatched. Germline assignment: CDR1 SEHNR and CDR2 FQNEAQ (reference sequence). The CDR3 region is CASRSGQEIGYTF. CDR3 sequence (DNA): TGTGCCAGCAGATCGGGACAGGAGATTGGCTACACCTTC.

The V call is TRBV27, the J call TRBJ1-2; D call uncertain. The CDR3 is 15 residues long. Trimming shortened V by 0 bases and J by 4 bases, and 12 bases separated the two germline ends. The germline V gene has CDR1 MNHEY and CDR2 SMNVEV (reference sequence). CDR3 sequence: CASSLSAALIYGYTF. Written as DNA, the CDR3 is TGTGCCAGCAGTTTATCGGCGGCGTTGATCTATGGCTACACCTTC.

V usage is TRBV2 and J usage is TRBJ2-3; the D gene is possibly TRBD1 (6 bases). Germline-derived CDR1 and CDR2 are SNHLY and FYNNEI. The V end lost 10 bases, the J end lost 6 bases, and 17 bases lay between the germline ends. This CDR3 contains 13 residues. The CDR3 sequence: CATGTSQGDTQYF. The DNA of the CDR3 is TGTGCCACCGGGACAAGCCAGGGTGATACGCAGTATTTT.

The chain couples TRBV5-1 to TRBJ2-1; no clear D. Germline V gives CDR1 SGHRS, CDR2 YFSETQ. The CDR3 sequence is 11 residues long. Trimming shortened V by 4 bases and J by 8 bases, and 7 bases separated the two germline ends. This CDR3 is CASSTSHEQFF. DNA for the CDR3: TGCGCCAGCAGCACCAGCCATGAGCAGTTCTTC.

The chain has TRBV7-9 and TRBJ2-5, with D perhaps TRBD1 (5 bases). The V end lost 5 bases, the J end lost 5 bases, and 15 bases lay between the germline ends. The V gene's germline CDR1 is SEHNR and CDR2 FQNEAQ (reference sequence). The CDR3 loop spans 14 amino acids. This CDR3 is CASSPVGAVETQYF. Here the CDR3 DNA reads TGTGCCAGCAGCCCCGTTGGGGCGGTGGAGACCCAGTACTTC. The entire variable domain, with the rest obtained from reference TRBV7-9 and TRBJ2-5, is as follows: DTGVSQNPRHKITKRGQNVTFRCDPISEHNRLYWYRQTLGQGPEFLTYFQNEAQLEKSRLLSDRFSAERPKGSFSTLEIQRTEQGDSAMYLCASSPVGAVETQYFGPGTRLLVL.